This TCR beta chain derives from a study of T-cell memory formation after mild COVID-19. This clonotype was seen a few times. TCR alpha and TCR beta cDNA libraries with sample barcodes and UMIs came from 5'RACE using constant-segment primers. TCRdb fed the 5' RACE reads into MiXCR, producing one record per CDR3 protein. Here the sample spans some 600,000 distinct CDR3 sequences, around 16% being singletons. The V end lost 4 bases, the J end lost 10 bases, and 14 bases lay between the germline ends. CDR3 length: 13 amino acids. The germline gives CDR1 GTSNPN, CDR2 SVGIG (reference sequence). Material: PBMCs or a T cell subset sorted from them (not recorded which). The V gene is TRBV30, the J gene TRBJ1-6, with D unclear. The TCR comes from an adult woman who had mild COVID-19 (a few samples of this study predate the infection). Cell type and time point are not known. CDR3 nucleotide sequence: TGTGCCTGGACCGGGCCTCTAGGGTCACCCCTCCACTTT. Translation: CAWTGPLGSPLHF.